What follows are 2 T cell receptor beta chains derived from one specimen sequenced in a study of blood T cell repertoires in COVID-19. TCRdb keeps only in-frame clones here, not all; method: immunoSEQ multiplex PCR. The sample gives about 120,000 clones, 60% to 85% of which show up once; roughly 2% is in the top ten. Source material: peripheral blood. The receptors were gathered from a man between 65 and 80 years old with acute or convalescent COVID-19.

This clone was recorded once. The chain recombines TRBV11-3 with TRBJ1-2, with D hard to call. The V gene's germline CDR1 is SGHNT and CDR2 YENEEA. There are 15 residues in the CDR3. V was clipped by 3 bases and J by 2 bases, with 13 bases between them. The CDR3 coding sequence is TGTGCCAGCAGCTTTTCGGGGAGGCAGAACTATGGCTACACCTTC. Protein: CASSFSGRQNYGYTF.

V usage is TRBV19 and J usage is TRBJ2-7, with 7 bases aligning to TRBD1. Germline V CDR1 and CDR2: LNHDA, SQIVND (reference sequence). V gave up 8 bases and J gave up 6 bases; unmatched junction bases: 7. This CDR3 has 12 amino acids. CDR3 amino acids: CASAHRGGEQYF. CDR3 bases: TGTGCCAGTGCTCACAGGGGCGGCGAGCAGTACTTC. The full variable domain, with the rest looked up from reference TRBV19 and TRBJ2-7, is DGGITQSPKYLFRKEGQNVTLSCEQNLNHDAMYWYRQDPGQGLRLIYYSQIVNDFQKGDIAEGYSVSREKKESFPLTVTSAQKNPTAFYLCASAHRGGEQYFGPGTRLTVT.